A selection of T cell receptor beta chains follows, all from one sample in a study of cytomegalovirus exposure and HLA in healthy donors. Profiling relied on immunoSEQ multiplex PCR, and the TCRdb table lists in-frame clones only, not all of them. The table has about 150,000 clones, over 60% seen once. The sample consisted of PBMCs. These receptors were taken from a male donor in good health and CMV-seronegative. Both conserved end residues are part of each CDR3. Fields, in order: D gene, V gene, J gene, clone size, CDR3 protein, CDR3 DNA. A D gene is named only where the DNA matches it firmly. Size is omitted from some rows. Given values are once, few, many or a class for expanded clones.

TRBD1	TRBV19	TRBJ2-4	NA	CASSIGSTGDAKNIQYF	TGTGCCAGTAGTATAGGTTCGACAGGGGACGCCAAAAACATTCAGTACTTC
TRBD2	TRBV7-9	TRBJ2-2	NA	CSSSLSRAGGPTGELFF	TGTTCCAGCAGCTTATCTCGAGCGGGGGGGCCGACCGGGGAGCTGTTTTTT
TRBD1	TRBV10-3	TRBJ1-4	NA	CAAWTGGNEKLFF	TGTGCCGCCTGGACAGGGGGTAATGAAAAACTGTTTTTT
NA	TRBV5-1	TRBJ1-2	NA	CASSLAREGLGYTF	TGCGCCAGCAGCTTGGCCCGGGAAGGGCTCGGCTACACCTTC
TRBD2	TRBV28	TRBJ2-7	NA	CATPSDPGRQSGEQYF	TGTGCCACCCCCAGTGATCCCGGGAGGCAAAGTGGCGAGCAGTACTTC
TRBD2	TRBV29-1	TRBJ2-5	NA	CSVEAGGGGETQYF	TGCAGCGTTGAGGCGGGGGGGGGAGGAGAGACCCAGTACTTC
TRBD2	TRBV28	TRBJ2-7	few	CASSSAGATYEQYF	TGTGCCAGCAGTTCTGCGGGAGCGACCTACGAGCAGTACTTC
NA	TRBV5-1	TRBJ1-2	NA	CASSLDFTGNYGYTF	TGCGCCAGCAGCTTGGATTTCACAGGGAACTATGGCTACACCTTC
TRBD1	TRBV6-5	TRBJ2-7	few	CASSYLRTGASYEQYF	TGTGCCAGCAGTTACCTTAGGACAGGGGCGTCCTACGAGCAGTACTTC
NA	TRBV10-3	TRBJ2-7	few	CAISESAGASYEQYF	TGTGCCATCAGTGAGTCTGCGGGGGCGAGCTACGAGCAGTACTTC
TRBD1	TRBV7-9	TRBJ1-3	NA	CASSSTGSGNTIYF	TGTGCCAGCAGCTCGACAGGGTCTGGAAACACCATATATTTT
TRBD2	TRBV7-9	TRBJ2-4	NA	CATILQGSSGRENIQYF	TGTGCCACCATCCTACAGGGAAGTAGCGGGAGAGAAAACATTCAGTACTTC
TRBD1	TRBV7-9	TRBJ2-7	NA	CASSRGTGTPYEQYF	TGTGCCAGCAGCCGAGGGACAGGGACCCCCTACGAGCAGTACTTC
TRBD2	TRBV6-6	TRBJ2-2	NA	CASSYSRAGGLFF	TGTGCCAGCAGTTACTCGAGAGCGGGGGGTCTGTTTTTT
TRBD1	TRBV7-8	TRBJ1-2	once	CASSSQGANYGYTF	TGTGCCAGCAGCTCGCAGGGGGCAAACTATGGCTACACCTTC
NA	TRBV18	TRBJ1-5	NA	CASSPGGHSGGQPQHF	TGTGCCAGCTCCCCGGGGGGACACAGCGGGGGACAGCCCCAGCATTTT
TRBD1	TRBV7-8	TRBJ1-4	NA	CASRKGRTGEEKLFF	TGTGCCAGCAGGAAAGGCCGGACAGGGGAAGAAAAACTGTTTTTT
NA	TRBV4-2	TRBJ2-7	NA	CASSQDRGKSSYEQYF	TGTGCCAGCAGCCAAGATCGAGGGAAAAGCTCCTACGAGCAGTACTTC
NA	TRBV5-6	TRBJ2-1	NA	CASSLPAGIFNEQFF	TGTGCCAGCAGCTTGCCAGCGGGCATTTTTAATGAGCAGTTCTTC
TRBD1	TRBV28	TRBJ1-3	NA	CASSSLDRGLGNTIYF	TGTGCCAGCAGTTCTCTGGACAGGGGGCTCGGAAACACCATATATTTT
NA	TRBV5-6	TRBJ1-2	few	CASSSQEIYGYTF	TGTGCCAGCAGCTCACAGGAGATCTATGGCTACACCTTC
NA	TRBV6-4	TRBJ2-1	once	CASSFSGGSYNEQFF	TGTGCCAGCAGTTTCTCAGGGGGGTCCTACAATGAGCAGTTCTTC
TRBD1	TRBV5-4	TRBJ2-7	NA	CASSLGRASGGEQYF	TGTGCCAGCAGCCTTGGTAGAGCCTCAGGGGGCGAGCAGTACTTC
NA	TRBV30	TRBJ2-5	NA	CAWSQREWETQYF	TGCGCCTGGAGTCAGAGGGAGTGGGAGACCCAGTACTTC
TRBD1	TRBV4-3	TRBJ1-2	once	CASSQGRTGENYGYTF	TGCGCCAGCAGCCAAGGGCGTACAGGGGAAAACTATGGCTACACCTTC
NA	TRBV2	TRBJ1-5	NA	CASARPGGNQPQHF	TGTGCCAGCGCACGCCCGGGTGGCAATCAGCCCCAGCATTTT
TRBD1	TRBV19	TRBJ1-5	NA	CASSITQGYGQPQHF	TGTGCCAGTAGTATCACACAGGGGTATGGACAGCCCCAGCATTTT